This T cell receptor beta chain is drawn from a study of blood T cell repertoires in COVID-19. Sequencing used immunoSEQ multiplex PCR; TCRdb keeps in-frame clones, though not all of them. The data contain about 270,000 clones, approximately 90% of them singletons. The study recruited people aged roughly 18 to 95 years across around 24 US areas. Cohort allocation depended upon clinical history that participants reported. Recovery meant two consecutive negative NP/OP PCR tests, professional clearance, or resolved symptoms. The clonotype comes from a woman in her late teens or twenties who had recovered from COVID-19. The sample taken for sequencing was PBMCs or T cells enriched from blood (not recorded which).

The CDR3 spells CASSVVAGNTEAFF. In nucleotides, the CDR3 is TGTGCCAGCAGCGTGGTCGCGGGGAACACTGAAGCTTTCTTT. The chain couples TRBV11-2 to TRBJ1-1; D not resolved. This CDR3 is 14 amino acids long. Trimming took 5 bases from V and 1 from J, leaving 11 bases between them. CDR1 SGHAT and CDR2 FQNNGV come from the germline V gene.